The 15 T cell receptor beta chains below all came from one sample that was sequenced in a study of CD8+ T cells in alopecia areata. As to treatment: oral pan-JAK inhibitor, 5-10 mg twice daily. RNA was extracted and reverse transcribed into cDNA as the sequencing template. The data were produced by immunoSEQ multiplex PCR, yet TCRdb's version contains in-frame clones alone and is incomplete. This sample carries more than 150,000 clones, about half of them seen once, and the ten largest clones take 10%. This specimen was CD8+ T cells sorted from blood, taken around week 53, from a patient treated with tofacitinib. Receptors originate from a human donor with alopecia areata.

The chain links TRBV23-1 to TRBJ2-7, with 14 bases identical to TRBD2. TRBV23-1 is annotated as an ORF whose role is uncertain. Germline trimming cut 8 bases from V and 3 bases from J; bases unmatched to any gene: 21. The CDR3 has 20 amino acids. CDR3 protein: CASAPGGTSGGSGENYEQYF. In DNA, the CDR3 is TGCGCCAGCGCCCCAGGGGGGACTAGCGGGGGCTCAGGGGAAAACTACGAGCAGTACTTC.

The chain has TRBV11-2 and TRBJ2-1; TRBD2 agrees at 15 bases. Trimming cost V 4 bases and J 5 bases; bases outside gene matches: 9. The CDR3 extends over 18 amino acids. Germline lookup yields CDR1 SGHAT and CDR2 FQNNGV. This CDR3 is CASSSPGLAGGTNNEQFF. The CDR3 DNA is TGTGCCAGCAGCTCACCGGGACTAGCGGGGGGAACAAACAATGAGCAGTTCTTC.

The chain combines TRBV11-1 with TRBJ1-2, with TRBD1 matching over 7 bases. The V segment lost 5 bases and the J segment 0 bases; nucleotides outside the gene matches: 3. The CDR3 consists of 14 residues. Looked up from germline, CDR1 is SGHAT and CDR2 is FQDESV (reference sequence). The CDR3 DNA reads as TGTGCCAGCAGCGTTACAGGGGCTAACTATGGCTACACCTTC. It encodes CASSVTGANYGYTF.

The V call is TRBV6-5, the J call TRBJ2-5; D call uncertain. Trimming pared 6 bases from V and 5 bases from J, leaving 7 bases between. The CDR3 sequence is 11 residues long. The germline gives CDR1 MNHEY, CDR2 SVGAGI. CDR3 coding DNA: TGTGCCAGCAGCCCCGGGGAGACCCAGTACTTC. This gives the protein CASSPGETQYF.

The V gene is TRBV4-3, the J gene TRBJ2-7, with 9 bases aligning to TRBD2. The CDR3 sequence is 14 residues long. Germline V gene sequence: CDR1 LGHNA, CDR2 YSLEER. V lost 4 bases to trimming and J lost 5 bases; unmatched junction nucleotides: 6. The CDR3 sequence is CASSRILAGNEQYF. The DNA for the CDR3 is TGCGCCAGCAGCCGCATCCTAGCGGGGAACGAGCAGTACTTC.

The CDR3 here is CASSLVSKSSYEQYF. The CDR3 DNA follows: TGTGCCAGCAGCTTGGTATCGAAGAGCTCCTACGAGCAGTACTTC. The J gene is TRBJ2-7, the V gene TRBV5-6; no reliable D call. Deletions cut 0 bases from V and 0 bases from J, with 10 bases between. The CDR3 is 15 amino acids. The germline gives CDR1 SGHDT, CDR2 YYEEEE.

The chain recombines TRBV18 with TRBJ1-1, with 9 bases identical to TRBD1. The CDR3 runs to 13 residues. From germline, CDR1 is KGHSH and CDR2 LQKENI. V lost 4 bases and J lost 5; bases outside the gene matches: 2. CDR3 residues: CASSRDRETEAFF. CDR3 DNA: TGTGCCAGCTCACGGGACAGGGAAACTGAAGCTTTCTTT.

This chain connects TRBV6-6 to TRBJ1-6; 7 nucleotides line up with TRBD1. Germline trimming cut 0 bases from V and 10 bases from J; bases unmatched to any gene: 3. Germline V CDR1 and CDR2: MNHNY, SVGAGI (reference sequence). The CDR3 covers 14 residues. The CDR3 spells CASSYSAGGSPLHF. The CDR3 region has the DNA TGTGCCAGCAGTTACTCGGCAGGGGGGTCACCCCTCCACTTT.

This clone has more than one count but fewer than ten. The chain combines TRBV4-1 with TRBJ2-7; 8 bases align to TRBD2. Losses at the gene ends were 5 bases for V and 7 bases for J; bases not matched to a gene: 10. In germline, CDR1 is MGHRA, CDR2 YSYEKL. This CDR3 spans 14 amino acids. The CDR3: CASSSPGGAGEQYF. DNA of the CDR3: TGCGCCAGCAGCTCCCCCGGGGGGGCGGGGGAGCAGTACTTC.

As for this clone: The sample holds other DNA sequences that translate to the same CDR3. The CDR3 spells CAWSTGVNQPQHF. As DNA, the CDR3 is TGTGCCTGGAGTACAGGGGTGAATCAGCCCCAGCATTTT. V usage is TRBV30 and J usage is TRBJ1-5, with 7 bases identical to TRBD1. Germline V lookup: CDR1 GTSNPN, CDR2 SVGIG (reference sequence). The junction had 2 bases not matched to a gene; V was cut back by 2 bases and J by 4 bases. This CDR3 spans 13 amino acids.

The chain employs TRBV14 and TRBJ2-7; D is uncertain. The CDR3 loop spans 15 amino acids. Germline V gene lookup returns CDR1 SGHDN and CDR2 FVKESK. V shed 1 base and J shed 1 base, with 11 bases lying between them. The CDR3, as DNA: TGTGCCAGCAGCCAAGGGCTTGACATTTCCTACGAGCAGTACTTC. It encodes CASSQGLDISYEQYF.

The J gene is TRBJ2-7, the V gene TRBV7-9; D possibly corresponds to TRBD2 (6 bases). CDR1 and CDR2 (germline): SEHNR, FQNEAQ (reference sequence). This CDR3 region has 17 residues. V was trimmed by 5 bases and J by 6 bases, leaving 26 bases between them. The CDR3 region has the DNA TGTGCCAGCAGCCCCCCAAACCTTCGGGGAGGTGTGGGCGAGCAGTACTTC. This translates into CASSPPNLRGGVGEQYF.

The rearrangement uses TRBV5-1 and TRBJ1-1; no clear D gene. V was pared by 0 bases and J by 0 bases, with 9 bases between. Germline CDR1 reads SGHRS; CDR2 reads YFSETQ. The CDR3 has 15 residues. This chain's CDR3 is CASSLEGSVNTEAFF. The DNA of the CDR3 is TGCGCCAGCAGCTTGGAAGGTAGCGTGAACACTGAAGCTTTCTTT.

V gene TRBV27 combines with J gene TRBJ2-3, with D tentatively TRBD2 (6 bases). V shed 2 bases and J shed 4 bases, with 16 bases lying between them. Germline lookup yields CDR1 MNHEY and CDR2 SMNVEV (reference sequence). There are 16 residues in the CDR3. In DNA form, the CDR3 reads TGTGCCAGCAGTTTACACTGGGACTCAGCACCAGATACGCAGTATTTT. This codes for CASSLHWDSAPDTQYF.

The CDR3 loop is CASSQSGQGGTGELFF. The CDR3 DNA reads as TGCGCCAGCAGCCAATCAGGACAGGGAGGCACCGGGGAGCTGTTTTTT. The rearrangement joins TRBV4-1 to TRBJ2-2; the match to TRBD1 covers 8 bases. The CDR3 is 16 residues long. V lost 2 bases, J lost 4 bases, and 6 bases stayed unmatched. Germline loops: CDR1 MGHRA, CDR2 YSYEKL.